A selection of T cell receptor beta chains follows, all from one sample in a study of T-cell reconstitution after alpha-beta-depleted transplantation in children. In TCRdb, the PCR reads were re-called with MiXCR into one record per CDR3 protein. The table records about 690,000 distinct CDR3 sequences, roughly 17% of them present only once. The specimen comprised PBMCs from the stem cell graft donor, sampled from the stem cell graft. All receptors come from a human donor who donated a stem cell graft to a child with acute myeloid leukemia. The CDR3 runs from the conserved cysteine through the conserved F or W. The D gene is left open where the match is weak. Some rows mark clone size as missing; the rest say once, few, many or name a class of expanded clone.

TRBV20-1	TRBJ2-7	-	many	TGCAGTGCCGCCGATTACAGGACAGTCACCTACGAGCAGTACTTC	CSAADYRTVTYEQYF
TRBV7-2	TRBJ1-5	TRBD1	-	TGTGCCAGCAGCTTCGGGACAGGGAACAGTCAGCCCCAGCATTTT	CASSFGTGNSQPQHF
TRBV11-3	TRBJ2-1	TRBD2	-	TGTGCCAGCAGCTTGGGACTAGCGGGGGCCCCTAATGAGCAGTTCTTC	CASSLGLAGAPNEQFF
TRBV21-1	TRBJ2-4	-	-	TGTGCCAGCAGCAAAGGTGGACAGAGGCCCGGAAACATTCAGTACTTC	CASSKGGQRPGNIQYF
TRBV10-3	TRBJ2-3	TRBD2	-	TGTGCCATCAGTGAGTCGCGGACTAGCGGGGGACCTAGAGATACGCAGTATTTT	CAISESRTSGGPRDTQYF
TRBV5-1	TRBJ2-6	-	-	TGCGCCAGTCGGACCGGGGCAATCGGGGCCAACGTCCTGACTTTC	CASRTGAIGANVLTF
TRBV20-1	TRBJ2-1	-	few	TGCAGTGCTCCAACGAGGCCCTACAATGAGCAGTTCTTC	CSAPTRPYNEQFF
TRBV29-1	TRBJ1-1	-	many	TGCAGCGTTGTAGCAGATAACACTGAAGCTTTCTTT	CSVVADNTEAFF
TRBV20-1	TRBJ2-1	TRBD1	many	TGCAGTGCCCTGACAGGGGCCGGTAATGAGCAGTTCTTC	CSALTGAGNEQFF
TRBV20-1	TRBJ1-6	-	many	TGCAGTGCTGGACCTTTCAATAATTCACCCCTCCACTTT	CSAGPFNNSPLHF
TRBV27	TRBJ2-1	-	many	TGTGCCAGCAGTGCCACCTCCTACAATGAGCAGTTCTTC	CASSATSYNEQFF
TRBV5-4	TRBJ1-2	-	many	TGTGCCAGCAGCCCCGCGGGGGACTATGGCTACACCTTC	CASSPAGDYGYTF
TRBV5-6	TRBJ2-7	-	many	TGTGCCAGCAGCTTTGGCGGGGCAGTCTACGAGCAGTACTTC	CASSFGGAVYEQYF
TRBV4-3	TRBJ1-2	TRBD1	-	TGCGCCAGCAGCCAAGATGGGACAGGGCCTTATGGCTACACCTTC	CASSQDGTGPYGYTF
TRBV7-2	TRBJ1-5	-	many	TGTGCCAGCAGCCCACCGGATAGCAATCAGCCCCAGCATTTT	CASSPPDSNQPQHF
TRBV6-2/TRBV6-3	TRBJ1-5	-	many	TGTGCCAGCAGTTACTGGGCAGGGTATCAGCCCCAGCATTTT	CASSYWAGYQPQHF
TRBV4-3	TRBJ2-1	-	once	TGCGCCAGCAGCCGGGCCCACGGAGATCTTAGCTCCTACAATGAGCAGTTCTTC	CASSRAHGDLSSYNEQFF
TRBV27	TRBJ2-3	-	-	TGTGCCAGCAGTTTAAGGCGGGTTACTGATACGCAGTATTTT	CASSLRRVTDTQYF
TRBV29-1	TRBJ2-5	-	-	TGCAGCGTTGAAACCGCGGGGCAGAAGACCCAGTACTTC	CSVETAGQKTQYF
TRBV29-1	TRBJ1-5	-	-	TGCAGCGTTGCACTAACGGGGATAGGCAATCAGCCCCAGCATTTT	CSVALTGIGNQPQHF
TRBV7-2	TRBJ1-4	TRBD1	-	TGTGCCAGCAGCCGGGACAGGACTAATGAAAAACTGTTTTTT	CASSRDRTNEKLFF
TRBV20-1	TRBJ2-1	TRBD1	many	TGCAGTGCCGGGACAGGGTGGAGGGATGAGCAGTTCTTC	CSAGTGWRDEQFF